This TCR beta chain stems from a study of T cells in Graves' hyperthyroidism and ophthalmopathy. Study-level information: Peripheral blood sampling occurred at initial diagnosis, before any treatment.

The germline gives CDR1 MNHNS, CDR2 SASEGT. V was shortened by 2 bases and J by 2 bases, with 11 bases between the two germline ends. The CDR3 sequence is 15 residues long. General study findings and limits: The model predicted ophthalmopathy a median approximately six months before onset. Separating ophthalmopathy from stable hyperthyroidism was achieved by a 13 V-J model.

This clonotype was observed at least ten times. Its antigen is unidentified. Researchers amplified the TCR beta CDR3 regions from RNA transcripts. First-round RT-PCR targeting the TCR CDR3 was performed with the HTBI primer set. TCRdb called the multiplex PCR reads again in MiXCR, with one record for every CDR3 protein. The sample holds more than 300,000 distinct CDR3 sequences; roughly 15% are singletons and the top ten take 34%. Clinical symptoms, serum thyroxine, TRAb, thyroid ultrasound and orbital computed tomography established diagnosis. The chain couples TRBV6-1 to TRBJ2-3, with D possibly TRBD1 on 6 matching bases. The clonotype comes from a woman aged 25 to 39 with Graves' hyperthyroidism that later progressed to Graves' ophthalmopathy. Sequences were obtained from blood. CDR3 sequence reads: CASSEIGQSTDTQYF. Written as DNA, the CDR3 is TGTGCCAGCAGTGAAATAGGACAGTCCACAGATACGCAGTATTTT.